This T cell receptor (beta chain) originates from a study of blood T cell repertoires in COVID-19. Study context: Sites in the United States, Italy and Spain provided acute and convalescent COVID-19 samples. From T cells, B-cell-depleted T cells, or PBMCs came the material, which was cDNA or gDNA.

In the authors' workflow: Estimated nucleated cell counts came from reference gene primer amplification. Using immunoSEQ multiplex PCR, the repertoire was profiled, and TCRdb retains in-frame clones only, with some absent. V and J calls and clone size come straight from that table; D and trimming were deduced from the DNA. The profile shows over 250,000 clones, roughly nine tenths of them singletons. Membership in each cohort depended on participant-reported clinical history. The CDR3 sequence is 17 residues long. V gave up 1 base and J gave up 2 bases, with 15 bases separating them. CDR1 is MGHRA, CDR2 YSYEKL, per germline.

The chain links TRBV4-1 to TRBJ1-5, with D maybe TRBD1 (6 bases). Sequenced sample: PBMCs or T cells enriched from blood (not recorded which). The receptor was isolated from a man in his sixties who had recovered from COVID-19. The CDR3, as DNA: TGCGCCAGCAGCCAAGCCGCCGGGACATGGGGCAATCAGCCCCAGCATTTT. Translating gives CASSQAAGTWGNQPQHF.